Each of the 12 T cell receptor beta chains below was sequenced from the same sample in a study of blood T cell repertoires in COVID-19. Measured with immunoSEQ multiplex PCR; TCRdb has only the in-frame clones, and not every one. This repertoire shows 250,000 to 350,000 clones, 80% to 90% found once; its top ten account for roughly 5.9%. Sequencing was done on a sample of peripheral blood. The source is a woman aged 45-65 years with COVID-19, enrolled during active disease.

The chain is built from TRBV7-9 and TRBJ1-5, with D possibly matching TRBD1 (6 bases). V lost 3 bases and J lost 3, with 9 bases in between. In germline, CDR1 is SEHNR, CDR2 FQNEAQ (reference sequence). There are 14 residues in the CDR3. The CDR3 DNA sequence: TGTGCCAGCAGCTTCGGGACACCCAATCAGCCCCAGCATTTT. Its translation is CASSFGTPNQPQHF.

The genes are TRBV18 and TRBJ2-5; D not resolved. This CDR3 contains 12 residues. In germline, CDR1 is KGHSH, CDR2 LQKENI. V was trimmed by 3 bases and J by 4 bases, leaving 6 bases between them. This CDR3 is CASSPETETQYF. CDR3 DNA: TGTGCCAGCTCACCGGAGACAGAGACCCAGTACTTC.

J is TRBJ2-5 and V is TRBV19, with TRBD1 matching over 9 bases. V shed 5 bases and J 5 bases; nucleotides not matched to a gene: 6. CDR1 LNHDA and CDR2 SQIVND come from the germline V gene (reference sequence). The CDR3 has 14 residues. CDR3 DNA sequence: TGTGCCAGTAGTTTCAACAGGGGGCGTGAGACCCAGTACTTC. This encodes CASSFNRGRETQYF.

The chain is built from TRBV15 and TRBJ1-2; D gene unclear. The CDR3 consists of 12 residues. The ends were cut back, 4 bases at V and 5 bases at J, with 8 bases in the middle. The germline gives CDR1 LNHNV, CDR2 YYDKDF (reference sequence). CDR3 sequence reads: CATSTRTYGYTF. The CDR3 DNA reads TGTGCCACCAGCACCCGGACTTATGGCTACACCTTC. Looking up the rest from reference TRBV15 and TRBJ1-2 gives the full variable domain: DAMVIQNPRYQVTQFGKPVTLSCSQTLNHNVMYWYQQKSSQAPKLLFHYYDKDFNNEADTPDNFQSRRPNTSFCFLDIRSPGLGDTAMYLCATSTRTYGYTFGSGTRLTVV.

V is TRBV18 and J is TRBJ1-3; D call uncertain. In germline, CDR1 is KGHSH, CDR2 LQKENI. V was cut by 6 bases and J by 3 bases, with 12 bases left in between. This CDR3 is built from 14 residues. The chain's CDR3 is CASSSAEGGNTIYF. The CDR3, as DNA: TGTGCCAGCTCCTCGGCAGAGGGTGGAAACACCATATATTTT.

The chain uses TRBV6-2 or TRBV6-3 and TRBJ1-1; D may be TRBD1 (5 bases). Trimming took 5 bases from V and 4 from J, leaving 17 bases between them. CDR3 length equals 15 residues. The germline V gene has CDR1 MNHEY and CDR2 SVGEGT. The CDR3 sequence is CASSLEARGGTEAFF. The CDR3 DNA reads as TGTGCCAGCAGTCTAGAGGCAAGGGGAGGCACTGAAGCTTTCTTT.

The chain joins TRBV19 to TRBJ2-2, with 8 bases aligning to TRBD1. This CDR3 has 16 amino acids. The ends lost 6 bases at V and 0 bases at J; junction bases unmatched: 6. Germline CDR1 LNHDA, CDR2 SQIVND (reference sequence). CDR3 sequence: CASRIDRGTNTGELFF. The CDR3 region has the DNA TGTGCCAGTAGAATCGACAGGGGTACGAACACCGGGGAGCTGTTTTTT.

This rearrangement joins TRBV30 to TRBJ1-1; D perhaps matches TRBD1 (5 bases). The CDR3 extends over 16 amino acids. CDR1 GTSNPN and CDR2 SVGIG come from the germline V gene (reference sequence). V shed 0 bases and J shed 11 bases, with 25 bases lying between them. The CDR3 here is CAWSVGLTARRNPAFF. DNA of the CDR3: TGTGCCTGGAGTGTAGGTCTGACAGCCCGACGAAATCCCGCTTTCTTT.

The rearrangement links TRBV11-3 to TRBJ2-1; 8 nucleotides agree with TRBD2. With V trimmed by 3 bases and J by 8 bases, 6 bases remained unmatched. The CDR3 runs to 14 residues. Germline lookup yields CDR1 SGHNT and CDR2 YENEEA. For the CDR3, the DNA is TGTGCCAGCAGCTTTAGCGGGACCGTCGATGAGCAGTTCTTC. Protein sequence: CASSFSGTVDEQFF. The full variable domain, rest sourced from reference TRBV11-3 and TRBJ2-1, is EAGVVQSPRYKIIEKKQPVAFWCNPISGHNTLYWYLQNLGQGPELLIRYENEEAVDDSQLPKDRFSAERLKGVDSTLKIQPAELGDSAVYLCASSFSGTVDEQFFGPGTRLTVL.

This sequence joins TRBV30 and TRBJ2-5; D is unresolved. This CDR3 region has 11 residues. V lost 8 bases, J lost 2 bases, and 9 bases lay in between. Germline CDR1 is GTSNPN and CDR2 is SVGIG (reference sequence). In DNA form, the CDR3 reads TGTGCCATGAGCGCACAAGAGACCCAGTACTTC. Encoded protein: CAMSAQETQYF.

J is TRBJ2-3 and V is TRBV5-1; TRBD2 agrees at 7 bases. V shed 8 bases and J 6 bases; nucleotides not matched to a gene: 15. The CDR3 runs to 15 residues. Germline-derived CDR1 and CDR2 are SGHRS and YFSETQ. The CDR3: CASRRRAGAPDTQYF. The CDR3 DNA follows: TGCGCCAGTCGTAGGAGGGCGGGAGCCCCGGATACGCAGTATTTT.

The chain uses TRBV6-4 and TRBJ2-2; D is possibly TRBD1 (6 bases). Germline CDR1 and CDR2: MRHNA and SNTAGT. V dropped 0 bases and J dropped 1 base, with 12 bases sitting between them. The CDR3 is 17 amino acids. As DNA, the CDR3 is TGTGCCAGCAGTGACTCGATGGTGACAGGGAACACCGGGGAGCTGTTTTTT. Translating it yields CASSDSMVTGNTGELFF.